The 20 T cell receptor beta chains below all came from one sample that was sequenced in a study of regulatory T cells in long-lasting Graves disease. Arm-PCR of CDR3 regions with iRepertoire HTBI primers generated TCR beta libraries. TCRdb fed the multiplex PCR reads into MiXCR, producing one record per CDR3 protein. The top ten clones hold approximately 7.8% of a sample with fewer than 450,000 distinct CDR3 sequences, approximately 16% of them seen once. Time point: newly diagnosed GD, antithyroid drugs for less than 3 months. The TCR library was prepared using RNA isolated from PBMCs. These data also formed part of another study, on T cells in Graves' hyperthyroidism and ophthalmopathy.

Material: peripheral blood mononuclear cells (PBMCs), obtained at new diagnosis, from a patient treated with antithyroid drugs. Every receptor here comes from a woman in her forties with Graves disease.

This clonotype was counted many times. The chain couples TRBV7-2 to TRBJ2-4; tentatively, D is TRBD1 (6 bases). Trimming pared 7 bases from V and 0 bases from J, leaving 7 bases between. Germline values: CDR1 SGHTA, CDR2 FQGNSA. This CDR3 comprises 13 residues. The CDR3 loop is CASKGVAKNIQYF. CDR3 nucleotides: TGTGCCAGCAAGGGGGTAGCCAAAAACATTCAGTACTTC.

The table lists this clonotype with a few counts. The genes are TRBV14 and TRBJ2-1; D is undetermined. The CDR3 has 14 amino acids. Trimming took off 4 bases at V and 4 bases at J, with 11 bases between the two ends. Germline V gives CDR1 SGHDN, CDR2 FVKESK. For the CDR3, the DNA is TGTGCCAGCAGCCGGATTACTGGTTACAATGAGCAGTTCTTC. It is translated as CASSRITGYNEQFF.

Details on this clonotype: Mismatch with germline at one junction end may stem from a read error. The rearrangement uses TRBV6-2 or TRBV6-3 and TRBJ2-5, with D perhaps assigned TRBD1 or TRBD2 (5 bases each). The CDR3 sequence is 11 residues long. Germline V gene sequence: CDR1 MNHEY, CDR2 SVGEGT. CDR3 sequence: CASSSRDRIDF. CDR3 bases: TGTGCCAGCAGCTCCCGGGACCGGATAGACTTC.

V and J are TRBV5-1 and TRBJ1-2; possibly TRBD1 for D (5 bases). V was shortened by 0 bases and J by 7 bases, with 10 bases between the two germline ends. The germline CDR1 and CDR2 sequences are SGHRS and YFSETQ. This CDR3 comprises 13 residues. CDR3 in DNA: TGCGCCAGCAGCTTGGCCCAGGGTTCTGGCTACACCTTC. This codes for CASSLAQGSGYTF.

The table lists this clonotype with a few counts. The V call is TRBV12-5, the J call TRBJ2-1, with TRBD1 as a possible D gene (6 bases). Per germline, CDR1 LGHNT and CDR2 FRNRAP. V lost 5 bases and J 10 bases, leaving 12 bases between the germline ends. The CDR3 has 12 amino acids. CDR3 DNA: TGTGCTAGTGGTCCGCCCAGGGGCGAGCAGTTCTTC. Its translation is CASGPPRGEQFF.

The genes are TRBV9 and TRBJ2-1; 7 positions match TRBD2. The germline V gene has CDR1 SGDLS and CDR2 YYNGEE. The CDR3 runs to 14 residues. J lost 4 bases, V lost 6 bases, and 7 bases had no gene match. CDR3 DNA: TGTGCCAGCACCGGCCCTAGCGGATACAATGAGCAGTTCTTC. Residues: CASTGPSGYNEQFF.

As for this clonotype: This likely stems from a read error, as it lies one base from a far larger clone. The chain has TRBV10-3 and TRBJ1-1; maybe TRBD1 (5 bases). Trimming cost V 5 bases and J 4 bases, with 11 bases left between them. Germline CDR1 and CDR2: ENHRY and SYGVKD. There are 13 residues in the CDR3. CDR3 protein: CAISLGTVTEAFF. The CDR3 DNA is TGTGCCATCAGTTTGGGGACGGTCACTGAAGCTTTCTTT.

The chain has TRBV7-9 and TRBJ1-3; 8 nucleotides match TRBD1. This CDR3 is built from 15 residues. Germline CDR1 is SEHNR and CDR2 is FQNEAQ (reference sequence). The ends lost 6 bases at V and 4 bases at J; junction bases unmatched: 8. The DNA of the CDR3 is TGTGCCAGCAGACCCGGACAGGGCTGGGGAAACACCATATATTTT. Protein product: CASRPGQGWGNTIYF. Based on the CDR3 plus reference TRBV7-9 and TRBJ1-3, the full variable domain is DTGVSQNPRHKITKRGQNVTFRCDPISEHNRLYWYRQTLGQGPEFLTYFQNEAQLEKSRLLSDRFSAERPKGSFSTLEIQRTEQGDSAMYLCASRPGQGWGNTIYFGEGSWLTVV.

The chain links TRBV3-1 to TRBJ1-1; 10 positions agree with TRBD1. CDR1 and CDR2 (germline): LGHDT, YNNKEL (reference sequence). This CDR3 region has 15 residues. V gave up 4 bases and J gave up 5 bases; unmatched junction bases: 7. For the CDR3, the DNA is TGTGCCAGCAGCCTGTCAGGACAGGGGGGGACTGAAGCTTTCTTT. Translating gives CASSLSGQGGTEAFF. Full variable domain (missing parts from reference TRBV3-1 and TRBJ1-1): DTAVSQTPKYLVTQMGNDKSIKCEQNLGHDTMYWYKQDSKKFLKIMFSYNNKELIINETVPNRFSPKSPDKAHLNLHINSLELGDSAVYFCASSLSGQGGTEAFFGQGTRLTVV.

With respect to this clonotype: This may arise from a read error, as a much more abundant clone is one base away. This sequence joins TRBV2 and TRBJ2-7; tentative D call: TRBD2 (6 bases). Trimming stripped 5 bases from V and 6 bases from J, with 17 bases between. This CDR3 is 14 amino acids long. CDR1 is SNHLY, CDR2 FYNNEI, per germline. The CDR3 protein is CASSFGGKLCEQYF. In DNA form, the CDR3 reads TGTGCCAGCAGTTTCGGAGGGAAACTCTGCGAGCAGTACTTC. The full variable domain, completed using reference TRBV2 and TRBJ2-7, is EPEVTQTPSHQVTQMGQEVILRCVPISNHLYFYWYRQILGQKVEFLVSFYNNEISEKSEIFDDQFSVERPDGSNFTLKIRSTKLEDSAMYFCASSFGGKLCEQYFGPGTRLTVT.

This clonotype has ten or more counts. The chain couples TRBV11-3 to TRBJ2-7; D is unresolved. The CDR3 covers 13 residues. Germline V CDR1 and CDR2: SGHNT, YENEEA. V lost 4 bases to trimming and J lost 5 bases, with 12 bases between them. The CDR3 coding sequence is TGTGCCAGCAGCTCAAGGGTAAGCCACGAGCAGTACTTC. Its protein is CASSSRVSHEQYF.

The V and J genes are TRBV24-1 and TRBJ2-3; weak D call: TRBD1 (7 bases). From germline, CDR1 is KGHDR and CDR2 SFDVKD. Trimming removed 10 bases at V and 7 bases at J, with 17 bases between. This CDR3 comprises 13 residues. CDR3 residues: CATGPGGTNTQYF. The CDR3 DNA is TGTGCCACGGGGCCAGGGGGGACCAATACGCAGTATTTT.

V usage is TRBV6-2 or TRBV6-3 and J usage is TRBJ1-1, with D possibly TRBD1 on 5 matching bases. Looked up from germline, CDR1 is MNHEY and CDR2 is SVGEGT. This CDR3 is 16 amino acids long. Trimming left V 5 bases short and J 5 bases short, with 21 bases between. CDR3 amino acids: CASSPGGRHWGTEAFF. The CDR3 coding sequence is TGTGCCAGCAGTCCGGGCGGACGCCACTGGGGGACTGAAGCTTTCTTT.

This clonotype was counted many times. The V gene is TRBV11-2, the J gene TRBJ2-1; D is undetermined. V lost 1 base to trimming and J lost 6 bases, with 7 bases between them. The CDR3 is 13 amino acids. Germline values: CDR1 SGHAT, CDR2 FQNNGV. CDR3 loop: CASSLGVSNEQFF. For the CDR3, the DNA is TGTGCCAGCAGCTTAGGGGTGTCCAATGAGCAGTTCTTC.

The chain links TRBV4-1 to TRBJ2-5; D perhaps matches TRBD1 (5 bases). Trimming pared 1 base from V and 2 bases from J, leaving 11 bases between. Looked up from germline, CDR1 is MGHRA and CDR2 is YSYEKL. CDR3 length equals 15 residues. CDR3 in amino acids: CASSQVAGKQETQYF. The CDR3 DNA reads TGCGCCAGCAGCCAAGTTGCAGGGAAACAAGAGACCCAGTACTTC.

Many counts were recorded for this clonotype. The V call is TRBV20-1, the J call TRBJ2-7; TRBD1 might be the D (6 bases). The V and J ends lost 0 bases and 0 bases respectively, with 9 bases between them. The CDR3 is 14 amino acids. Germline CDR1 DFQATT, CDR2 SNEGSKA (reference sequence). In DNA, the CDR3 is TGCAGTGCTAGAGATAACAGGGCCTCCTACGAGCAGTACTTC. Translated: CSARDNRASYEQYF.

This clonotype was found many times. V is TRBV24-1 and J is TRBJ2-2, with D perhaps matching TRBD2 (5 bases). Trimming shortened V by 9 bases and J by 3 bases, and 10 bases separated the two germline ends. Germline assignment: CDR1 KGHDR and CDR2 SFDVKD. The CDR3 is 13 amino acids. The CDR3 is CATEGGYTGELFF. CDR3 DNA: TGTGCCACCGAGGGCGGGTACACCGGGGAGCTGTTTTTT.

This clonotype has only a few counts. The J gene is TRBJ2-1, the V gene TRBV4-1, with D possibly matching TRBD2 (5 bases). The CDR3 runs to 17 residues. Germline assignment: CDR1 MGHRA and CDR2 YSYEKL. Trimming removed 0 bases from V and 3 bases from J, with 15 bases in between. The CDR3 loop is CASSQEDAESGYNEQFF. CDR3 sequence (DNA): TGCGCCAGCAGCCAAGAGGACGCGGAAAGCGGCTACAATGAGCAGTTCTTC.

The gene calls are TRBV24-1 and TRBJ2-3; 15 nucleotides align to TRBD2. The CDR3 runs 16 residues. J lost 5 bases, V lost 7 bases, and 6 bases had no gene match. Germline CDR1 and CDR2: KGHDR and SFDVKD. The CDR3, as DNA: TGTGCCACCAGCGGGGGGACTAGCGGGAGGAAAGATACGCAGTATTTT. The encoded protein is CATSGGTSGRKDTQYF.

This clonotype occurred a few times. The chain combines TRBV19 with TRBJ1-5, with a possible D match to TRBD1 (5 bases). Germline lookup yields CDR1 LNHDA and CDR2 SQIVND (reference sequence). The CDR3 length is 13 residues. The ends were cut back, 11 bases at V and 0 bases at J, with 11 bases in the middle. Here the CDR3 reads CAYGRGSNQPQHF. The CDR3 nucleotides read TGTGCCTATGGGAGGGGTAGCAATCAGCCCCAGCATTTT.